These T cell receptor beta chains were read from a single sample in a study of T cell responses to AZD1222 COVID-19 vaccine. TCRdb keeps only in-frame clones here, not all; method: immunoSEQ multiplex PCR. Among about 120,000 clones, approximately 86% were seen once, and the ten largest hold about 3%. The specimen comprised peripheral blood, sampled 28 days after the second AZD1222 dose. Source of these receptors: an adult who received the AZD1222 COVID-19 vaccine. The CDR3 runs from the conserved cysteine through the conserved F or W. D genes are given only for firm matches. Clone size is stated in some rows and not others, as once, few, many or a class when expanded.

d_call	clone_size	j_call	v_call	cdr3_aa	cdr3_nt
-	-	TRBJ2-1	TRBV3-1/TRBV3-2	CASSQDRSSYNEQFF	TGTGCCAGCAGCCAAGACAGAAGCTCCTACAATGAGCAGTTCTTC
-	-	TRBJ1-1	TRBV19	CASRSHYVGTEAFF	TGTGCCAGTAGATCCCACTATGTGGGCACTGAAGCTTTCTTT
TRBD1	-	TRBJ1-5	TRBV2	CASSLDRSRNQPQHF	TGTGCCAGCAGTCTGGACAGGAGTCGCAATCAGCCCCAGCATTTT
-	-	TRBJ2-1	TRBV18	CASSPYLDEQFF	TGTGCCAGCTCACCTTATTTGGATGAGCAGTTCTTC
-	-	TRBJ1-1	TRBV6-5	CASTVSTGNTEAFF	TGTGCCAGCACCGTAAGTACAGGGAACACTGAAGCTTTCTTT
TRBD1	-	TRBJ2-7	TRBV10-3	CAISGRDSHYEQYF	TGTGCCATCAGTGGCCGGGACAGCCACTACGAGCAGTACTTC
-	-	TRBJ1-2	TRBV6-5	CASRDSFNYGYTF	TGTGCCAGCAGAGACAGTTTTAACTATGGCTACACCTTC
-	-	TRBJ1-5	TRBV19	CASSIDDRPNQPQHF	TGTGCCAGTAGTATCGATGACAGGCCGAATCAGCCCCAGCATTTT
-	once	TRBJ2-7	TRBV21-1	CASSKSGRHEQYF	TGTGCCAGCAGCAAAAGCGGGCGCCACGAGCAGTACTTC
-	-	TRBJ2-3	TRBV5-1	CASSLTVTSTDTQYF	TGCGCCAGCAGCTTGACGGTAACTAGCACAGATACGCAGTATTTT
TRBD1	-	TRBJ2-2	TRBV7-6	CASSPVETGETGELFF	TGTGCCAGCAGCCCAGTGGAGACAGGGGAGACCGGGGAGCTGTTTTTT
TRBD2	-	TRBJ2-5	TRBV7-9	CASSLVPRGGGQETQYF	TGTGCCAGCAGCTTAGTTCCCCGCGGGGGGGGCCAAGAGACCCAGTACTTC
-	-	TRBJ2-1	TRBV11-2	CASSPAGAGEQFF	TGTGCCAGCAGCCCTGCGGGGGCAGGAGAGCAGTTCTTC
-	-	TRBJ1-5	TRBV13	CASSQVGQPQHF	TGTGCCAGCAGCCAAGTGGGTCAGCCCCAGCATTTT
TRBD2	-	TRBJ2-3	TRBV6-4	CASSPAGDTTDTQYF	TGTGCCAGCAGTCCAGCGGGGGATACCACAGATACGCAGTATTTT
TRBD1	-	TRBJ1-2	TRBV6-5	CASSYSTGGHYGYTF	TGTGCCAGCAGTTACTCGACAGGGGGACACTATGGCTACACCTTC
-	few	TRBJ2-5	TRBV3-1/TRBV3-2	CASSRGETQYF	TGTGCCAGCAGCAGGGGGGAGACCCAGTACTTC
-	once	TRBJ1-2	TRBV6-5	CASSYSRGGFGYTF	TGTGCCAGCAGTTACTCGCGAGGAGGGTTTGGCTACACCTTC
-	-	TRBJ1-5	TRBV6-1	CASSEAFGTGTNQPQHF	TGTGCCAGCAGTGAAGCTTTTGGGACGGGTACCAATCAGCCCCAGCATTTT
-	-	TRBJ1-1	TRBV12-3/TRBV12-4	CASSLTDSTEAFF	TGTGCCAGCAGTTTAACGGACAGCACTGAAGCTTTCTTT
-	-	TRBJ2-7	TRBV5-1	CASSLERGQVVEQYF	TGCGCCAGCAGCTTGGAACGTGGTCAAGTTGTCGAGCAGTACTTC
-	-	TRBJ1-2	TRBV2	CASSSQGYGYTF	TGTGCCAGCAGTTCACAGGGCTATGGCTACACCTTC
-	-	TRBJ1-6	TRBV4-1	CASTTERGMRDSPLHF	TGCGCCAGCACCACAGAACGAGGGATGAGGGATTCACCCCTCCACTTT
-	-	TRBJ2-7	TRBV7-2	CASSPAWTTYEQYF	TGTGCCAGCAGCCCCGCCTGGACCACCTACGAGCAGTACTTC
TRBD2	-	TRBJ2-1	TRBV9	CASSVVERVGGGPYNEQFF	TGTGCCAGCAGCGTAGTGGAAAGGGTAGGCGGGGGGCCCTACAATGAGCAGTTCTTC
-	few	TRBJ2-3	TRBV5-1	CASSLAGLVPDTQYF	TGCGCCAGCAGCTTGGCTGGGCTAGTGCCAGATACGCAGTATTTT
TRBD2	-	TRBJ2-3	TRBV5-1	CASSGGTSGGITSTDTQYF	TGCGCCAGCAGCGGTGGGACTAGCGGGGGGATAACTAGCACAGATACGCAGTATTTT
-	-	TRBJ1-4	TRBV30	CAWSGRYGREEKLFF	TGTGCCTGGAGTGGTCGGTACGGGCGGGAAGAAAAACTGTTTTTT